This T cell receptor beta chain was identified in a study of blood T cells in healthy people across ages. For the study at large: About one barcoded beta molecule per two T cells was captured by template switching. Study-wide findings and caveats: Estimated diversity across one million T cells was deemed an underestimate.

Germline V gene sequence: CDR1 MNHEY, CDR2 SVGAGI. The length of the CDR3 is 16 residues. Deletions cut 7 bases from V and 2 bases from J, with 17 bases between. As concerns this clonotype: Its target is unknown.

The second PCR ran roughly 7 to 11 cycles with a sample-barcoded 5' primer and J-beta primers. One entry per CDR3 protein results from TCRdb running MiXCR on the 5' RACE reads. The sample holds roughly 900,000 distinct CDR3 sequences, around 48% seen once. The chain employs TRBV6-5 and TRBJ2-2, with D perhaps TRBD2 (6 bases). This sequence was found in a man aged 30 to 45 in good health. Sequenced input: blood. CDR3 bases: TGTGCCAGCATTTCATGGAGGGACCTCAACACCGGGGAGCTGTTTTTT. Residues: CASISWRDLNTGELFF.